This record covers a single T cell receptor (beta chain). Germline CDR1 is MGHRA and CDR2 is YSYEKL. This CDR3 contains 19 residues. V lost 0 bases, J lost 8 bases, and 26 bases lay in between. This record comes from a study of OX40 agonist ivuxolimab in advanced cancers. Overall study context: Across the patients, intravenous ivuxolimab was delivered every 2 weeks at 0.01 to 10 mg/kg.

Assay used: immunoSEQ multiplex PCR; TCRdb lists only in-frame clones, some missing. This sample has over 95,000 clones, with 95% to 96% found just once. The chain couples TRBV4-1 to TRBJ1-3, with D unresolved. The sequencing used CD4+ or CD8+ T cells sorted from blood, collected in a trial of the OX40 agonist ivuxolimab. This TCR derives from an adult with an advanced solid tumor such as melanoma, head and neck, liver or kidney cancer. The CDR3 here is CASSQDNISPPTTSDTIYF. The CDR3 DNA reads as TGCGCCAGCAGCCAAGATAACATTAGTCCGCCAACCACGTCGGACACCATATATTTT.